This section outlines one T cell receptor (beta chain) sequence together with its context. The length of the CDR3 is 14 residues. Trimming shortened V by 5 bases and J by 1 base, and 8 bases separated the two germline ends. In germline, CDR1 is LNHDA, CDR2 SQIVND (reference sequence). Clones were sequenced by immunoSEQ multiplex PCR, and TCRdb holds only the in-frame ones, with some missing. This sample has under 250,000 clones, with under 90% found just once. This sample is drawn from a study of blood T cell repertoires in COVID-19. This chain joins TRBV19 and TRBJ2-2; tentatively, D is TRBD1 (6 bases). What was sequenced was peripheral blood. This sequence originates from a man in his sixties who had recovered from COVID-19. The CDR3 DNA reads as TGTGCCAGTAGTGTCAGGGGGAACACCGGGGAGCTGTTTTTT. Its protein is CASSVRGNTGELFF.